A selection of T cell receptor beta chains follows, all from one sample in a study of STAT5B mutations in CD4+ large granular lymphocyte leukemia. Data came from immunoSEQ multiplex PCR; TCRdb stores just in-frame clones and leaves some out. The sample yields under 25,000 clones, about 80% seen once. The sample consisted of CD4+ T cells from blood buffy coats. The source of these receptors is a human donor in good health. Each CDR3 is given with its conserved first and last residue. D genes are given only for firm matches. The size entry is marked missing in some rows and otherwise reads once, few, many or a size class.

J,size,D,V,CDR3,DNA
TRBJ2-2,once,.,TRBV27,CASSLIGAITGELFF,TGTGCCAGCAGCCTTATCGGGGCAATCACCGGGGAGCTGTTTTTT
TRBJ2-1,few,TRBD2,TRBV14,CASSRGLAAYNEQFF,TGTGCCAGCAGCCGAGGACTAGCGGCCTACAATGAGCAGTTCTTC
TRBJ2-7,few,.,TRBV7-9,CASSAYVNPQGAYEQYF,TGTGCCAGCAGCGCCTACGTGAACCCACAAGGCGCCTACGAGCAGTACTTC
TRBJ2-5,.,.,TRBV29-1,CSVEGTFLGARETQYF,TGCAGCGTTGAAGGGACGTTCCTGGGGGCGCGAGAGACCCAGTACTTC
TRBJ1-2,.,.,TRBV28,CASSLKTGPLYGYTF,TGTGCCAGCAGTTTGAAGACAGGCCCCCTCTATGGCTACACCTTC
TRBJ1-6,.,.,TRBV11-2,CASSLARRQLPFQGSPLHF,TGTGCCAGCAGCTTAGCGAGACGGCAGCTACCCTTCCAAGGTTCACCCCTCCACTTT
TRBJ1-5,.,TRBD1,TRBV19,CASTRGQGNSNQPQHF,TGTGCCAGTACCCGCGGACAGGGAAATAGCAATCAGCCCCAGCATTTT
TRBJ1-4,.,.,TRBV4-1,CASSHPAEGYEKLFF,TGCGCCAGCAGCCACCCGGCCGAGGGGTATGAAAAACTGTTTTTT
TRBJ1-1,once,TRBD1,TRBV4-2,CASSQRTGEATEAFF,TGTGCCAGCAGCCAACGGACAGGGGAAGCCACTGAAGCTTTCTTT
TRBJ2-1,.,.,TRBV29-1,CSVPPGWLSSYNEQFF,TGCAGCGTCCCCCCAGGATGGTTAAGCTCCTACAATGAGCAGTTCTTC
TRBJ2-3,.,TRBD2,TRBV10-3,CAISAGTSGRSDTQYF,TGTGCCATCAGCGCCGGGACTAGCGGGAGGTCAGATACGCAGTATTTT
TRBJ2-5,.,.,TRBV7-3,CASSLTGLGRETQYF,TGTGCCAGCAGTCTGACAGGCCTGGGGAGGGAGACCCAGTACTTC
TRBJ2-3,.,TRBD2,TRBV5-1,CASSLEMGLGADTQYF,TGCGCCAGCAGCCTGGAAATGGGACTAGGGGCCGATACGCAGTATTTT
TRBJ1-1,.,.,TRBV5-1,CASSRPSGGVNTEAFF,TGCGCCAGCAGCCGACCCTCCGGGGGCGTGAACACTGAAGCTTTCTTT
TRBJ1-1,few,.,TRBV6-5,CASSPIDRMNLAFF,TGTGCCAGCAGCCCTATCGACAGGATGAATCTCGCTTTCTTT
TRBJ2-7,.,.,TRBV5-6,CASSLYHSYEQYF,TGTGCCAGCAGCTTGTACCACTCCTACGAGCAGTACTTC
TRBJ2-3,.,.,TRBV2,CASRWADNTDTQYF,TGTGCCAGCAGGTGGGCAGATAACACAGATACGCAGTATTTT
TRBJ2-3,.,.,TRBV19,CASSIRQGPTDTQYF,TGTGCCAGTAGTATAAGGCAGGGCCCCACAGATACGCAGTATTTT
TRBJ2-5,.,.,TRBV18,CASSPDPGGETQYF,TGTGCCAGCTCACCGGACCCCGGTGGGGAGACCCAGTACTTC
TRBJ1-2,.,.,TRBV28,CASRESGSYGYTF,TGTGCCAGCAGAGAGTCGGGGAGCTATGGCTACACCTTC
TRBJ2-1,.,.,TRBV19,CASSADTYYNEQFF,TGTGCCAGTAGTGCCGACACTTACTACAATGAGCAGTTCTTC
TRBJ2-6,.,TRBD1,TRBV28,CATSGQAYSGANVLTF,TGTGCCACCTCGGGACAGGCTTACTCTGGGGCCAACGTCCTGACTTTC
TRBJ1-1,.,TRBD1,TRBV10-3,CAISEQGVEITEAFF,TGTGCCATCAGTGAGCAGGGGGTGGAGATCACTGAAGCTTTCTTT
TRBJ1-6,once,.,TRBV10-1,CASSVGQGVNSPLHF,TGCGCCAGCAGTGTCGGTCAGGGCGTGAATTCACCCCTCCACTTT
TRBJ2-5,once,.,TRBV18,CASSPLGTDGEETQYF,TGTGCCAGCTCACCCTTAGGCACGGACGGGGAAGAGACCCAGTACTTC
TRBJ2-5,.,.,TRBV5-1,CASSLGQTQETQYF,TGCGCCAGCAGCTTGGGTCAAACTCAAGAGACCCAGTACTTC
TRBJ2-5,.,TRBD1,TRBV30,CAWSAERQGLRQQYF,TGTGCCTGGAGTGCCGAGAGACAGGGCCTTCGACAGCAGTACTTC
TRBJ1-5,once,.,TRBV18,CASSPTGNQPQHF,TGTGCCAGCTCACCTACAGGGAATCAGCCCCAGCATTTT
TRBJ1-1,.,.,TRBV11-2,CASSLVYRNTEAFF,TGTGCCAGCAGCTTAGTTTACAGGAACACTGAAGCTTTCTTT
TRBJ2-5,.,.,TRBV5-6,CASSFGRGETQYF,TGTGCCAGCAGCTTCGGCAGGGGTGAGACCCAGTACTTC
TRBJ2-7,.,.,TRBV27,CASSSRTEAYEQYF,TGTGCCAGCAGTTCGAGGACTGAAGCCTACGAGCAGTACTTC
TRBJ2-2,.,.,TRBV7-9,CASSLGILGVPRGGELFF,TGTGCCAGCAGCTTGGGGATTCTGGGAGTCCCGAGGGGCGGGGAGCTGTTTTTT
TRBJ2-2,few,.,TRBV12-5,CASGQGTGELFF,TGTGCTAGTGGTCAGGGGACCGGGGAGCTGTTTTTT
TRBJ2-1,.,.,TRBV19,CASSTWDKFNEQFF,TGTGCCAGTAGTACTTGGGACAAATTCAATGAGCAGTTCTTC
TRBJ2-1,medium-sized,.,TRBV7-9,CASSSKGPNEQFF,TGTGCCAGCAGCTCGAAGGGCCCCAATGAGCAGTTCTTC
TRBJ2-3,.,.,TRBV7-6,CASSLAAPWTQYF,TGTGCCAGCAGCTTAGCGGCCCCCTGGACGCAGTATTTT
TRBJ2-3,.,.,TRBV29-1,CSVVQGHSTDTQYF,TGCAGCGTTGTCCAGGGGCATAGCACAGATACGCAGTATTTT
TRBJ2-5,.,TRBD2,TRBV5-5,CASSLGEGRQETQYF,TGTGCCAGCAGCTTGGGGGAGGGTCGCCAAGAGACCCAGTACTTC
TRBJ1-6,.,.,TRBV28,CASSSGTVSSYNSPLHF,TGTGCCAGCAGTTCCGGGACGGTGAGCTCCTATAATTCACCCCTCCACTTT
TRBJ2-3,.,TRBD2,TRBV28,CASRSGTSWMSDTQYF,TGTGCCAGCAGATCCGGGACTAGCTGGATGTCAGATACGCAGTATTTT
TRBJ2-1,.,.,TRBV7-6,CASSVDTYNEQFF,TGTGCCAGCAGCGTGGACACATACAATGAGCAGTTCTTC
TRBJ2-3,.,.,TRBV7-8,CASSLGHLTDTQYF,TGTGCCAGCAGCTTAGGACACCTAACAGATACGCAGTATTTT
TRBJ1-2,.,.,TRBV5-4,CASSLAIRTGYTF,TGTGCCAGCAGCTTGGCCATCAGAACTGGCTACACCTTC
TRBJ2-6,.,TRBD2,TRBV19,CASSGNPGLAGNSGANVLTF,TGTGCCAGTAGTGGAAACCCGGGACTAGCGGGCAACTCTGGGGCCAACGTCCTGACTTTC
TRBJ1-3,.,.,TRBV5-4,CASSFGFSGNTIYF,TGTGCCAGCAGCTTCGGGTTCTCTGGAAACACCATATATTTT
TRBJ1-5,.,.,TRBV5-8,CASRREGYSNQPQHF,TGTGCCAGCAGACGTGAGGGCTATAGCAATCAGCCCCAGCATTTT
TRBJ2-6,.,.,TRBV11-1,CASRPPGSGANVLTF,TGTGCCAGCAGACCCCCGGGATCTGGGGCCAACGTCCTGACTTTC
TRBJ1-1,once,TRBD1,TRBV7-3,CASSPGSTGVNTEAFF,TGTGCCAGCAGCCCAGGGTCGACAGGGGTAAACACTGAAGCTTTCTTT
TRBJ2-1,.,TRBD2,TRBV2,CASRDGLGGFEQFF,TGTGCCAGCAGGGACGGACTAGGCGGCTTTGAGCAGTTCTTC
TRBJ2-7,.,.,TRBV7-9,CASSLDRVRYEQYF,TGTGCCAGCAGCTTAGACAGGGTCCGATACGAGCAGTACTTC
TRBJ2-3,few,.,TRBV28,CASHLPGTDTQYF,TGTGCCAGCCACTTACCGGGCACAGATACGCAGTATTTT
TRBJ1-2,.,.,TRBV4-3,CASSQDRGGRYGYTF,TGCGCCAGCAGCCAAGATCGGGGAGGGCGCTATGGCTACACCTTC